This T cell receptor (beta chain) was identified during a study of PD-1 blockade in classical Hodgkin lymphoma. Study results and limitations: TCR diversity at baseline was reported to be reduced in newly diagnosed patients relative to healthy donors.

This clone came up once. What it binds is unknown. The CDR3 is 14 amino acids. CDR1 and CDR2 (germline): MNHNS, SASEGT. Trimming removed 6 bases at V and 0 bases at J, with 8 bases between. Clones were read by immunoSEQ multiplex PCR, and TCRdb kept only the in-frame ones, dropping some. The profile shows tens of thousands of clones, approximately 90% of them singletons. The sample's time point: newly diagnosed, previously untreated cHL patient sample. This sequence was found in a human donor with classical Hodgkin lymphoma. This chain uses TRBV6-1 with TRBJ1-4; D is uncertain. Material: peripheral blood mononuclear cells (PBMCs). CDR3 region: CASSVATTNEKLFF. The CDR3 DNA follows: TGTGCCAGCAGCGTAGCTACAACTAATGAAAAACTGTTTTTT.